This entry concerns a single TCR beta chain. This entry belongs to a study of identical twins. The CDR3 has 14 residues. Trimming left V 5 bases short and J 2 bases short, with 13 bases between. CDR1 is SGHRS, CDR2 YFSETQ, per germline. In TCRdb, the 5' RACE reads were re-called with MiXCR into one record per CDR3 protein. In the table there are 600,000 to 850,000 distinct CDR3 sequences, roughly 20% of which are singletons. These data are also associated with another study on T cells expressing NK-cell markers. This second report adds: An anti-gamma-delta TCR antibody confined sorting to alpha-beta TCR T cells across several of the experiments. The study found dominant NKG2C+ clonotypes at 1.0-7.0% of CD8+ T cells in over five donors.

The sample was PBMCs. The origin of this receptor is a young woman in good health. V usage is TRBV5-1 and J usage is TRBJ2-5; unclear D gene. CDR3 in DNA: TGCGCCAGCAGTCCTCGGACGCCTCAAGAGACCCAGTACTTC. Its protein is CASSPRTPQETQYF.